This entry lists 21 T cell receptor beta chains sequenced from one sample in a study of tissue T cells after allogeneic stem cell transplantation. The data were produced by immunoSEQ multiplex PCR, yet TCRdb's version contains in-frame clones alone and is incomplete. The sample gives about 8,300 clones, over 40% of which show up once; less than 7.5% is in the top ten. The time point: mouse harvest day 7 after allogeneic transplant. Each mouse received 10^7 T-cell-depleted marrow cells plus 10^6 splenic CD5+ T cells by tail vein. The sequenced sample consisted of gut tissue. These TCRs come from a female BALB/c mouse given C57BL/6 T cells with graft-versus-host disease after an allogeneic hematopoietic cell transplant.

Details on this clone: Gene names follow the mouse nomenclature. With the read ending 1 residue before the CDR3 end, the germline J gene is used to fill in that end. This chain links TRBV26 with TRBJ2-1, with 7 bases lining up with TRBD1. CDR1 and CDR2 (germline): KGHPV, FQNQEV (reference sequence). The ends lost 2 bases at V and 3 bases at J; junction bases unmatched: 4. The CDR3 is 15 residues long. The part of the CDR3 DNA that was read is TGTGCCAGCAGTCTGCCCGGGACAGTCTATGCTGAGCAGTTC. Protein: CASSLPGTVYAEQF. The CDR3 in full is CASSLPGTVYAEQFF.

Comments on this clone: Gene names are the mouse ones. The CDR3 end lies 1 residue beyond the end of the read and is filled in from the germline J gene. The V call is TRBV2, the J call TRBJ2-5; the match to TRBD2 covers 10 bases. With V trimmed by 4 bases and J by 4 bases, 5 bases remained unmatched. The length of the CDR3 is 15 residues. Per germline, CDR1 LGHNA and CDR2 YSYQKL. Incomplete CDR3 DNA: TGTGCCAGCAGCCGAGACTGGGGGGATAAAGACACCCAGTAC. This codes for CASSRDWGDKDTQY. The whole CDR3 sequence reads CASSRDWGDKDTQYF.

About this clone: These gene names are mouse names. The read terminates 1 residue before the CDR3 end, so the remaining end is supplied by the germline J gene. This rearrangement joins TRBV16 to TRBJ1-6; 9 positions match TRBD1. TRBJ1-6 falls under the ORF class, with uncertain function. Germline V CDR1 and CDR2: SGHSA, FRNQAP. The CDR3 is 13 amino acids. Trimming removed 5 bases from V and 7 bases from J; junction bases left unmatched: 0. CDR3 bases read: TGTGCAAGCAGCGGACAGGGGAATTCGCCCCTCTAC. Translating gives CASSGQGNSPLY. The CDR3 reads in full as CASSGQGNSPLYF.

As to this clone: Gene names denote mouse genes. The DNA read from the CDR3 is TGTGCCAGCAGCCACAGGGGGGGTGACACAGAAGTCTTC. Its translation is CASSHRGGDTEVF. The full CDR3 protein reads CASSHRGGDTEVFF. The chain couples TRBV13-1 to TRBJ1-1; 8 bases are shared with TRBD1. The read finishes 1 residue shy of the CDR3 end, and the germline J gene is used to complete it. The trim removed 5 bases at V and 3 bases at J, leaving 6 bases unmatched. Germline values: CDR1 NSHNY, CDR2 SYGAGN. The CDR3 has 14 residues.

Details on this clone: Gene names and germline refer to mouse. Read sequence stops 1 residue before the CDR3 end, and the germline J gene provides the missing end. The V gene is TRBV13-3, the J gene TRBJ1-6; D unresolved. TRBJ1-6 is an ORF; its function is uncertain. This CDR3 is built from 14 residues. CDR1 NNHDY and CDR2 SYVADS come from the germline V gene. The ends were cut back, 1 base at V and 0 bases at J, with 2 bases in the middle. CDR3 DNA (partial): TGTGCCAGCAGTGATCATTCCTATAATTCGCCCCTCTAC. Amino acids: CASSDHSYNSPLY. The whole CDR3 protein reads CASSDHSYNSPLYF.

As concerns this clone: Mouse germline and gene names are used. The DNA read from the CDR3 is TGTGCCAGCGGTGACCGGGACTGGGAGTGGGCTGAGCAGTTC. It specifies CASGDRDWEWAEQF. The whole CDR3 sequence reads CASGDRDWEWAEQFF. This chain connects TRBV13-2 to TRBJ2-1, with 9 bases identical to TRBD2. Read sequence stops 1 residue before the CDR3 end, and the germline J gene provides the missing end. There are 15 residues in the CDR3. V lost 2 bases to trimming and J lost 7 bases; unmatched junction nucleotides: 7. Per the germline V gene, CDR1 is NNHNN and CDR2 is SYGAGS (reference sequence).

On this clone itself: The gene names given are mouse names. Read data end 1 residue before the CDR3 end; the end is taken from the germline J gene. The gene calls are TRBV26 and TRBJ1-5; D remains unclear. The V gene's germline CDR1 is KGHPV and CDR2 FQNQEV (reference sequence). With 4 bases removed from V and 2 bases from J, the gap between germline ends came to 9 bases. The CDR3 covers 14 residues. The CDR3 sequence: CASSRRHHNQAPLF. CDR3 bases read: TGTGCCAGCAGTCGACGACACCACAACCAGGCTCCGCTT.

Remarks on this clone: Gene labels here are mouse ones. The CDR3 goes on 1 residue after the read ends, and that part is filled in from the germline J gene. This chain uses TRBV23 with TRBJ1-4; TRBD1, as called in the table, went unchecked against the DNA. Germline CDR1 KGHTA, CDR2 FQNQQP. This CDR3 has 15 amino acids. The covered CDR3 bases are TGCTCCAGCAGTCAATCGGGACAAACCAACGAAAGATTATTT. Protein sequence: CSSSQSGQTNERLF. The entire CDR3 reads CSSSQSGQTNERLFF.

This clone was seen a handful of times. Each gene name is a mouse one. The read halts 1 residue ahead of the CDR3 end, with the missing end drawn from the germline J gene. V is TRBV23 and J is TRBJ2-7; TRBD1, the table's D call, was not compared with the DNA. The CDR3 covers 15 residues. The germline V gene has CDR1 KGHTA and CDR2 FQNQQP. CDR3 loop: CSSSQSRGRSYEQYF. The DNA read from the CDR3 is TGCTCCAGCAGTCAATCGAGGGGGCGCTCCTATGAACAGTAC. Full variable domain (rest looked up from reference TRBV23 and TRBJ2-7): DAAVTQKPRYLIKMKGQEAEMKCIPEKGHTAVFWYQQKQSKELKFLIYFQNQQPLDQIDMVKERFSAVCPSSSLCSLGIRTCEAEDSALYLCSSSQSRGRSYEQYFGPGTRLTVL.

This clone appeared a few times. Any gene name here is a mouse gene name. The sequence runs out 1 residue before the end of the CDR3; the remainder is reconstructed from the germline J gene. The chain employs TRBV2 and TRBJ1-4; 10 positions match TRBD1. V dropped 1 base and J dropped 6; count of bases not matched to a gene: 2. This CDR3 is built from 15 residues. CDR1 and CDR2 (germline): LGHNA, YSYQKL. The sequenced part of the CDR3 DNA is TGTGCCAGCAGCCAAGGGGGGACAGGGGACGAAAGATTATTT. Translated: CASSQGGTGDERLF. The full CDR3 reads CASSQGGTGDERLFF.

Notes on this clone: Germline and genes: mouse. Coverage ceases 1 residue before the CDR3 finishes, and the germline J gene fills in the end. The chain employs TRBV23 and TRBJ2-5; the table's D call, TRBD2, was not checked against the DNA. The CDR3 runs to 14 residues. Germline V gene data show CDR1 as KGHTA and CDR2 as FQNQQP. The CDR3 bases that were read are TGCTCCAGCAGTCAATCTGGGGGGCAAGACACCCAGTAC. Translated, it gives CSSSQSGGQDTQY. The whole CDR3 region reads CSSSQSGGQDTQYF.

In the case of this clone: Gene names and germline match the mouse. This chain's CDR3 is CASSLGTAYEQYF. CDR3 DNA, as far as it was read: TGTGCAAGCAGCCTCGGGACAGCCTATGAACAGTAC. The J gene is TRBJ2-7, the V gene TRBV16; 7 bases are shared with TRBD1. The read ends 1 residue shy of where the CDR3 ends; the end is completed using the germline J gene. The V gene's germline CDR1 is SGHSA and CDR2 FRNQAP. Unmatched junction bases numbered 3, after V lost 5 bases and J lost 2 bases. The CDR3 extends over 13 amino acids.

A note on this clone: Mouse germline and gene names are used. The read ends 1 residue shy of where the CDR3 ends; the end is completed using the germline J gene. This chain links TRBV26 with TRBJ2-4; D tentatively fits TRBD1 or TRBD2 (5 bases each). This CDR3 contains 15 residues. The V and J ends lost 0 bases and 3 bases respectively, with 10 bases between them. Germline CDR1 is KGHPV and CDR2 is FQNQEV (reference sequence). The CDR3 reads CASSLSRGWQNTLYF. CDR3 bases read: TGTGCCAGCAGTCTGTCGAGGGGCTGGCAAAACACCTTGTAC.

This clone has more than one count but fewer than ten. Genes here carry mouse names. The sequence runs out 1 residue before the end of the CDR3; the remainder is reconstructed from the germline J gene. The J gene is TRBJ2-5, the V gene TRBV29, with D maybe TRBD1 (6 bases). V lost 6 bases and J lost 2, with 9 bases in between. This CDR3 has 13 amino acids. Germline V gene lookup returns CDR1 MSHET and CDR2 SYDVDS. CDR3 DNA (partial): TGTGCTAGCAGCCGGGACATCCAAGACACCCAGTAC. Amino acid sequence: CASSRDIQDTQY. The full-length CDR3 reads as CASSRDIQDTQYF.

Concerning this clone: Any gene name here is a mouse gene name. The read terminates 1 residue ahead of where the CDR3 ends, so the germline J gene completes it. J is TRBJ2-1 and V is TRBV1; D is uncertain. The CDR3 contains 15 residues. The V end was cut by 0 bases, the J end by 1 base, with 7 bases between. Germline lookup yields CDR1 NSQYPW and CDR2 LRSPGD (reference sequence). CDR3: CTCSAEAVNYAEQFF. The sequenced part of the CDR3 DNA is TGCACCTGCAGTGCAGAGGCAGTAAACTATGCTGAGCAGTTC.

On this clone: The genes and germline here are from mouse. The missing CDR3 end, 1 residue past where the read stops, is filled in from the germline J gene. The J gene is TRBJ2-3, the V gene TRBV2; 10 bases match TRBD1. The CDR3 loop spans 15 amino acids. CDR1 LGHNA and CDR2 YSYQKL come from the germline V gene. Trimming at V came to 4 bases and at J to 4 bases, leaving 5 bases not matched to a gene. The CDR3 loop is CASSPPGQGTETLYF. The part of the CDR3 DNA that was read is TGTGCCAGCAGCCCCCCGGGACAGGGGACAGAAACGCTGTAT.

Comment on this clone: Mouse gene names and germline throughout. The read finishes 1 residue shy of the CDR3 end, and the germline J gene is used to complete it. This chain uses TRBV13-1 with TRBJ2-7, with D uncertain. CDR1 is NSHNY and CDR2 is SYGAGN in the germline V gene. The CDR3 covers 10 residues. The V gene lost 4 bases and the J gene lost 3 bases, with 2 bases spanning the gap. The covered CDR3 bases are TGTGCCAGCAGTCACTATGAACAGTAC. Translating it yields CASSHYEQY. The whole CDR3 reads CASSHYEQYF.

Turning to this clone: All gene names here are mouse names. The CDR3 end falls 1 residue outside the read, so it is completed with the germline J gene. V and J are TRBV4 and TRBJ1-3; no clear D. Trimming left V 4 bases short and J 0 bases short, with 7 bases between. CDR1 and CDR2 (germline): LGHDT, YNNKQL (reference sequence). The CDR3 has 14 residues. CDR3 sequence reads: CASSLEVSGNTLYF. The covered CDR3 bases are TGTGCCAGCAGCTTAGAAGTTTCTGGAAATACGCTCTAT.

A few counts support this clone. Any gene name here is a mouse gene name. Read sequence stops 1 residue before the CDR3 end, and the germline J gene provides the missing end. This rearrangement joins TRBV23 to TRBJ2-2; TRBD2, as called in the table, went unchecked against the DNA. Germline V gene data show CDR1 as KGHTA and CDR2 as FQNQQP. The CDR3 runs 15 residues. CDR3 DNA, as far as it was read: TGCTCCAGCAGTCCGACTGGGGGGGGCACCGGGCAGCTCTAC. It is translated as CSSSPTGGGTGQLY. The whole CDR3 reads CSSSPTGGGTGQLYF.

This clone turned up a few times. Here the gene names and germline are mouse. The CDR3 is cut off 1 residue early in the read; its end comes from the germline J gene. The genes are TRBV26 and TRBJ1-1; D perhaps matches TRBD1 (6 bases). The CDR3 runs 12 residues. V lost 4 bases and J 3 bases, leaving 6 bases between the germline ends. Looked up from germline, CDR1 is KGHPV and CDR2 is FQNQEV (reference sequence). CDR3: CASSQGDTEVFF. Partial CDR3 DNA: TGTGCCAGCAGTCAGGGGGACACAGAAGTCTTC.

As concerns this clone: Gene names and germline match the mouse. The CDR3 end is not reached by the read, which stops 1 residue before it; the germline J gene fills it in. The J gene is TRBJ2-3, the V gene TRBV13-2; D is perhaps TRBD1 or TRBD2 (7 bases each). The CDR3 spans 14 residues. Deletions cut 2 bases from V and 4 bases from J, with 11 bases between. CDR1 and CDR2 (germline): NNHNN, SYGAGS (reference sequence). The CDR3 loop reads CASGDRGGTETLYF. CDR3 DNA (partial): TGTGCCAGCGGTGACAGGGGGGGGACAGAAACGCTGTAT.